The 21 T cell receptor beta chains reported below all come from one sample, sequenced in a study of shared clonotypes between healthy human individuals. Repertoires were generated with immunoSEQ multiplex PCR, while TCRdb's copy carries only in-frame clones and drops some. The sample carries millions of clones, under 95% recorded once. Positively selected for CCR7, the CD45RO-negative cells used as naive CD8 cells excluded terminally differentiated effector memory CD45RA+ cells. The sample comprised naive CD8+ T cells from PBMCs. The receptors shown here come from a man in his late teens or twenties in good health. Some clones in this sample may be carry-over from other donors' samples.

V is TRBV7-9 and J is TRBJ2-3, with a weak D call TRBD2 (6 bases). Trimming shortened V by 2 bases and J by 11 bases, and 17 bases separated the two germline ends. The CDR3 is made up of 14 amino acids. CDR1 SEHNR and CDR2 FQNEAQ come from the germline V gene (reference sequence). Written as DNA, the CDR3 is TGTGCCAGCAGCTTATTTCAAAGGGCGGAGGGGCAGTATTTT. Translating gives CASSLFQRAEGQYF.

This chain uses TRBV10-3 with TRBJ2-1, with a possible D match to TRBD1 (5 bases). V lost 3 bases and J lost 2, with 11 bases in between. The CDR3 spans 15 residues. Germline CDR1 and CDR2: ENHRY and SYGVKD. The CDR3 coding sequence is TGTGCCATCAGTGACCCAGGGTGGACCTACAATGAGCAGTTCTTC. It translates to CAISDPGWTYNEQFF.

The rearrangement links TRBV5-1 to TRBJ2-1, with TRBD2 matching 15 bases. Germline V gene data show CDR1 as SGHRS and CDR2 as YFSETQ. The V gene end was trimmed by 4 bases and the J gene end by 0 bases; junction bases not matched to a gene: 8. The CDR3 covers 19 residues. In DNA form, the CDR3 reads TGCGCCAGCAGCGCAACGGGACTAGCGGGAGGAGGCTCCTACAATGAGCAGTTCTTC. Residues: CASSATGLAGGGSYNEQFF.

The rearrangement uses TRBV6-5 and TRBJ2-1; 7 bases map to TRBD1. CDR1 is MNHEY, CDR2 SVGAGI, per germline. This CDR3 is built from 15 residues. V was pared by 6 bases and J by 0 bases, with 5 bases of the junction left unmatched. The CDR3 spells CASRSWDSSYNEQFF. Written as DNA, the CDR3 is TGTGCCAGCAGGAGTTGGGACAGCTCCTACAATGAGCAGTTCTTC.

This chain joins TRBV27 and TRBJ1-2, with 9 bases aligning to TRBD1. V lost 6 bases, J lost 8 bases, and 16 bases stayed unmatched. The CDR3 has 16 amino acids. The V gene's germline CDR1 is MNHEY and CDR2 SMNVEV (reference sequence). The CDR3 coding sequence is TGTGCCAGCAGCCCTACCGGCCCCAGGACAGGGGACGGCTACACCTTC. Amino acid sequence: CASSPTGPRTGDGYTF.

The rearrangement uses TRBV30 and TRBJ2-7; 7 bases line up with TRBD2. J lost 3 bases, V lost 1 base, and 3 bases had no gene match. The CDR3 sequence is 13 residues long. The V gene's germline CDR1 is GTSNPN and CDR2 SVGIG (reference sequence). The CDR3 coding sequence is TGTGCCTGGAGTGAAACGGGGGGCTACGAGCAGTACTTC. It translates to CAWSETGGYEQYF.

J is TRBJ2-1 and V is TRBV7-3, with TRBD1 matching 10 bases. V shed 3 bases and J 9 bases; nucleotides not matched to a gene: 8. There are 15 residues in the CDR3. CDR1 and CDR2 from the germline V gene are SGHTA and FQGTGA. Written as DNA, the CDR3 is TGTGCCAGCAGCTTCCCGGACAGGGGGTCAGGTGAGCAGTTCTTC. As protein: CASSFPDRGSGEQFF. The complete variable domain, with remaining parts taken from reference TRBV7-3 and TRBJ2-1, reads GAGVSQTPSNKVTEKGKYVELRCDPISGHTALYWYRQSLGQGPEFLIYFQGTGAADDSGLPNDRFFAVRPEGSVSTLKIQRTERGDSAVYLCASSFPDRGSGEQFFGPGTRLTVL.

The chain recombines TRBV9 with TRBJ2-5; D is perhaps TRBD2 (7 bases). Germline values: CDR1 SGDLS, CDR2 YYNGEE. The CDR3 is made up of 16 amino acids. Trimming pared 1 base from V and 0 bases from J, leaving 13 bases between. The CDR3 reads CASSVFGGRYQETQYF. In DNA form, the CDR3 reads TGTGCCAGCAGCGTATTCGGGGGGCGGTACCAAGAGACCCAGTACTTC.

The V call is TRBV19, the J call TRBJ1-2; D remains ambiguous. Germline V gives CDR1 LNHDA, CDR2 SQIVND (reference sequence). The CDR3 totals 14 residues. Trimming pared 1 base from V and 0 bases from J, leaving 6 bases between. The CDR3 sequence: CASSIAIANYGYTF. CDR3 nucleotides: TGTGCCAGTAGTATAGCGATAGCTAACTATGGCTACACCTTC.

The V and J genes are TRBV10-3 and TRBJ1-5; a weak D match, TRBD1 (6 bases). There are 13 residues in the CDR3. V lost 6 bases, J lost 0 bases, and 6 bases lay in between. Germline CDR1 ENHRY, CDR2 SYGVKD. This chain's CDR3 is CAIRDSSNQPQHF. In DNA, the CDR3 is TGTGCCATCAGGGACAGTAGCAATCAGCCCCAGCATTTT.

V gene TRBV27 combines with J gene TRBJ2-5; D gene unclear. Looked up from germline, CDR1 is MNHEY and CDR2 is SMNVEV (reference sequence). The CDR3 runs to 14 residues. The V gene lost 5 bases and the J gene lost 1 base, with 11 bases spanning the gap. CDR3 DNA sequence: TGTGCCAGCAGTCTACGGACCTCCCAAGAGACCCAGTACTTC. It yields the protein CASSLRTSQETQYF.

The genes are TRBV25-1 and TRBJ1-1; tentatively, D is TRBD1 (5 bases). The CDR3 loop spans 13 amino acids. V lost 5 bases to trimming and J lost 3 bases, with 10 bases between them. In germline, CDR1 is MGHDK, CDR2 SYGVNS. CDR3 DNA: TGTGCCAGCAGTCCGTGGGGGGACACTGAAGCTTTCTTT. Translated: CASSPWGDTEAFF.

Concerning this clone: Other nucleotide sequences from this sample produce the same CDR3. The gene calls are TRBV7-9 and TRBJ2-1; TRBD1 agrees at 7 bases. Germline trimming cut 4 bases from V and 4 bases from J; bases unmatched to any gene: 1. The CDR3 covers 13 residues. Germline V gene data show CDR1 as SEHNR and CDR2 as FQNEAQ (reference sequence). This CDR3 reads CASSSDRYNEQFF. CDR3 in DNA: TGTGCCAGCAGCTCGGACAGGTACAATGAGCAGTTCTTC.

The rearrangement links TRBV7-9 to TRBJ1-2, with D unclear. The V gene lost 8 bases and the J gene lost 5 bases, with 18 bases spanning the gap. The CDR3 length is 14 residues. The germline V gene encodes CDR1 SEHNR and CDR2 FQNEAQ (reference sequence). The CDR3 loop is CASRPWDPLYGYTF. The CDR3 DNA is TGTGCCAGCCGGCCCTGGGATCCCCTATATGGCTACACCTTC.

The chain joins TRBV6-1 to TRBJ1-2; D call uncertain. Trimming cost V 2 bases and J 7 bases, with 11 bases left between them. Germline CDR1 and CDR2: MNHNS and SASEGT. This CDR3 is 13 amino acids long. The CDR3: CASSERENPGYTF. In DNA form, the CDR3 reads TGTGCCAGCAGTGAACGGGAAAACCCTGGCTACACCTTC.

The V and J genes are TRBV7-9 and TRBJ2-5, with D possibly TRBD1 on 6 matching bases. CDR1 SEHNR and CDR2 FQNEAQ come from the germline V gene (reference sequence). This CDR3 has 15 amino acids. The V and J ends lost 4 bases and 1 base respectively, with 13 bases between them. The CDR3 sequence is CASSSRQDTQETQYF. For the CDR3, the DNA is TGTGCCAGCAGCTCGCGACAGGACACCCAAGAGACCCAGTACTTC.

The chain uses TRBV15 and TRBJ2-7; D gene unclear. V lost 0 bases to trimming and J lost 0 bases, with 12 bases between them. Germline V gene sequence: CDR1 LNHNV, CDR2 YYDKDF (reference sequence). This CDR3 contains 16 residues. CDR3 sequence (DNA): TGTGCCACCAGCAGAGATTTTGGCGGCGGCTCCTACGAGCAGTACTTC. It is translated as CATSRDFGGGSYEQYF.

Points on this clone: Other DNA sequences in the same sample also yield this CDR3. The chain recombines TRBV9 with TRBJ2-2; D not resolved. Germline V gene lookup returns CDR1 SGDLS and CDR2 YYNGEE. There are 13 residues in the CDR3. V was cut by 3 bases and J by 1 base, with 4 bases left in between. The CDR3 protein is CASSGLNTGELFF. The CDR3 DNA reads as TGTGCCAGCAGCGGACTGAACACCGGGGAGCTGTTTTTT.

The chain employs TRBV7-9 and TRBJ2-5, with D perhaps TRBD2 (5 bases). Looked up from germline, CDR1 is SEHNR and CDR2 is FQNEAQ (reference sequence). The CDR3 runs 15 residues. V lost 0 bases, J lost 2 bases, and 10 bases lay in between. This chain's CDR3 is CASSLAGLGQETQYF. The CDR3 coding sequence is TGTGCCAGCAGCTTAGCAGGACTGGGTCAAGAGACCCAGTACTTC.

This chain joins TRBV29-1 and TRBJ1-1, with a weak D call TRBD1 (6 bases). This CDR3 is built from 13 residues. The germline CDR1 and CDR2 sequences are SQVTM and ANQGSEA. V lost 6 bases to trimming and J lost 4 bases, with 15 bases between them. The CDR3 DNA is TGCAGCGTGGCGGGGGGGGCGCGCACTGAAGCTTTCTTT. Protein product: CSVAGGARTEAFF. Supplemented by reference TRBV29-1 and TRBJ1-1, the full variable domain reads SAVISQKPSRDICQRGTSLTIQCQVDSQVTMMFWYRQQPGQSLTLIATANQGSEATYESGFVIDKFPISRPNLTFSTLTVSNMSPEDSSIYLCSVAGGARTEAFFGQGTRLTVV.

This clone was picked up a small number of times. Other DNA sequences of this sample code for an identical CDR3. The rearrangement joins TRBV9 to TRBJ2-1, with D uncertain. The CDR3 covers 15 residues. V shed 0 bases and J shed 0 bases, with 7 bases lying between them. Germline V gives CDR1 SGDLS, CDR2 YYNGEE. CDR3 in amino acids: CASSVDVGSYNEQFF. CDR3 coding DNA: TGTGCCAGCAGCGTAGACGTAGGCTCCTACAATGAGCAGTTCTTC. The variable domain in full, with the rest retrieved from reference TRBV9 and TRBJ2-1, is DSGVTQTPKHLITATGQRVTLRCSPRSGDLSVYWYQQSLDQGLQFLIQYYNGEERAKGNILERFSAQQFPDLHSELNLSSLELGDSALYFCASSVDVGSYNEQFFGPGTRLTVL.